This is a list of T cell receptor beta chains from one sample in a study of T cell repertoires in cytomegalovirus infection. TCRdb processed the reads anew with MiXCR; each CDR3 protein has one entry. The sample lists a few hundred thousand distinct CDR3 sequences; roughly 13% were seen once. The specimen sequenced was PBMCs. All receptors derive from a human donor in good health (CMV status not recorded). Some clones in this sample may be carry-over from other donors' samples. Both conserved end residues are part of each CDR3. The D gene is left open where the match is weak. The size of a clone is reported for some rows only, either as once, few or many, or as a class for expanded clones.

TGTGCCAGCGGCCACTTTCGGACTAGCGGGAGATACGAGCAGTACTTC	CASGHFRTSGRYEQYF	many	TRBD2	TRBV5-6	TRBJ2-7
TGTGCCAGCAGCCTGAGACAGGGCTGGGGGACTGAAGCTTTCTTT	CASSLRQGWGTEAFF	few	TRBD1	TRBV5-8	TRBJ1-1
TGTGCCAGTACCGGGACATTCAATCAGCCCCAGCATTTT	CASTGTFNQPQHF	few	-	TRBV19	TRBJ1-5
TGCGCCAGCAGCTTGGAAGGGATGGTAGGCTACACCTTC	CASSLEGMVGYTF	-	-	TRBV5-1	TRBJ1-2
TGTGCCAGCAGCTTAGATCCCTTGAATGAGCAGTTCTTC	CASSLDPLNEQFF	many	-	TRBV11-3	TRBJ2-1
TGTGCCAGCAGCTTAGCGCGCGGCGGGAGGTCCCCCGGGGAGCTGTTTTTT	CASSLARGGRSPGELFF	many	TRBD2	TRBV7-2	TRBJ2-2
TGTGCCAGCAGCCCGCGGGGGCTGGGGGAGACCCAGTACTTC	CASSPRGLGETQYF	many	-	TRBV7-8	TRBJ2-5
TGTGCCAGCAGAACCCCGGGACAGAACACTGAAGCTTTCTTT	CASRTPGQNTEAFF	many	-	TRBV6-2/TRBV6-3	TRBJ1-1
TGTGCCAGCAGCTCCCCGACAGGGGGCCTCAATGAGCAGTTCTTC	CASSSPTGGLNEQFF	-	TRBD1	TRBV7-2	TRBJ2-1
TGTGCCAGCGCTAGGAGGAGCACAGATACGCAGTATTTT	CASARRSTDTQYF	many	-	TRBV7-3	TRBJ2-3
TGTGCCAGTAGTATTATTCCGGCCAGGACGAAAGTGGGGGGGCCTGAAGCTTTCTTT	CASSIIPARTKVGGPEAFF	few	-	TRBV19	TRBJ1-1
TGTGCCAGCAGACGGGCTAAGCGGGGCCAAGAGACCCAGTACTTC	CASRRAKRGQETQYF	-	TRBD2	TRBV6-1	TRBJ2-5
TGCAGCGTTGATCTGGGGGTTGGCTACACCTTC	CSVDLGVGYTF	few	-	TRBV29-1	TRBJ1-2
TGTGCCAGCACCTTGGGGGGCCGGGGGACAGATACGCAGTATTTT	CASTLGGRGTDTQYF	many	-	TRBV12-3/TRBV12-4	TRBJ2-3
TGTGCCAGCAGTTATGGCCTGACCCAGTACTTC	CASSYGLTQYF	-	-	TRBV6-5	TRBJ2-5
TGTGCCAGCAGCGTCGGGACAGGGCTCTCCTCACCCCTCCACTTT	CASSVGTGLSSPLHF	medium-sized	TRBD1	TRBV7-2	TRBJ1-6
TGTGCCAGCAGCCCCCGGGCTAGCCTTGAGCAGTTCTTC	CASSPRASLEQFF	many	-	TRBV7-2	TRBJ2-1
TGTGCCAGCAGCACTCCACTCCTCAACACCATATATTTT	CASSTPLLNTIYF	many	-	TRBV7-6	TRBJ1-3
TGTGCCAGCAGCACCGGACAGGGAGGCAATTCACCCCTCCACTTT	CASSTGQGGNSPLHF	many	TRBD1	TRBV7-9	TRBJ1-6
TGTGCCAGCAGCGCCCTACAGGGTAATTCACCCCTCCACTTT	CASSALQGNSPLHF	many	-	TRBV11-2	TRBJ1-6
TGTGCCAGCAGTTCCCCCCCGGCCTATGGCTACACCTTC	CASSSPPAYGYTF	many	-	TRBV12-3/TRBV12-4	TRBJ1-2
TGTGCCAGCAGTGAAGCATTGGGAGGGGGCGCAAATTCACCCCTCCACTTT	CASSEALGGGANSPLHF	few	TRBD1	TRBV2	TRBJ1-6
TGTGCCACACCGGGGGGGCTCCATAATTCACCCCTCCACTTT	CATPGGLHNSPLHF	few	-	TRBV7-2	TRBJ1-6
TGCAGTGCTAGAAAGACAGACCCGAACACCGGGGAGCTGTTTTTT	CSARKTDPNTGELFF	few	-	TRBV20-1	TRBJ2-2
TGTGCTAGTGGGCCTAGTAGTAGCGGGAAGGCGCTTCATGAGCAGTTCTTC	CASGPSSSGKALHEQFF	few	TRBD2	TRBV12-5	TRBJ2-1
TGTGCCAGCAGCCAAATCTGGGGGAACACTGAAGCTTTCTTT	CASSQIWGNTEAFF	few	-	TRBV2	TRBJ1-1
TGCAGCTCCTTCCCAGCGGGGGTCCAAGAGACCCAGTACTTC	CSSFPAGVQETQYF	few	TRBD2	TRBV20-1	TRBJ2-5
TGTGCCAGCTCACCGTGGGACAGACAAGAGACCCAGTACTTC	CASSPWDRQETQYF	few	TRBD1	TRBV18	TRBJ2-5
TGCAGTGCGCTCCGGGGCGGGAGCGCAGATACGCAGTATTTT	CSALRGGSADTQYF	few	TRBD2	TRBV20-1	TRBJ2-3
TGTGCCAGCAGCTCCCGGGACCATCGATACAATGAGCAGTTCTTC	CASSSRDHRYNEQFF	-	-	TRBV14	TRBJ2-1
TGTGCCAGCAGCCAAGATGGGGGAACAGGGGGCGATTCGGCTGGGGCCAACGTCCTGACTTTC	CASSQDGGTGGDSAGANVLTF	once	TRBD1	TRBV14	TRBJ2-6
TGTGCCAGCTATAATCAGGGGCCCTTTCCTGAAGCTTTCTTT	CASYNQGPFPEAFF	-	-	TRBV27	TRBJ1-1
TGTGCCAGCAGCTTTGGGGGGGGTTACACTGAAGCTTTCTTT	CASSFGGGYTEAFF	many	-	TRBV7-3	TRBJ1-1
TGTGCCAGTAGTATAGGGCCGGGACATACCCAGTTCTTC	CASSIGPGHTQFF	few	-	TRBV19	TRBJ2-1
TGTGCCAGCAGCCTCTCGGGGATGGAGCCCCAGCATTTT	CASSLSGMEPQHF	few	-	TRBV7-3	TRBJ1-5
TGTGCCAGCTCACCACAGGCGGAGACTGAAGCTTTCTTT	CASSPQAETEAFF	-	-	TRBV18	TRBJ1-1
TGTGCCAGCACCCCCATAGGACTAGCGAGCTCCTACGAGCAGTACTTC	CASTPIGLASSYEQYF	few	TRBD2	TRBV28	TRBJ2-7
TGTGCCAGCAGACCAAAGACCCCCGGGACAGGGAGCAATGAGCAGTTCTTC	CASRPKTPGTGSNEQFF	-	TRBD1	TRBV27	TRBJ2-1
TGTGCCAGCAGCTCGCGGGGTTTTGACACTGAAGCTTTCTTT	CASSSRGFDTEAFF	many	-	TRBV7-9	TRBJ1-1
TGTGCCAGCAGCTCGGACATTTCGAACACCGGGGAGCTGTTTTTT	CASSSDISNTGELFF	many	-	TRBV7-2	TRBJ2-2
TGTGCCAGCAGCTTACTACCGGTGCAGCCCCAGCATTTT	CASSLLPVQPQHF	many	-	TRBV7-2	TRBJ1-5
TGTGCCAGCAGTGACCGGGACGTGTACAATGAGCAGTTCTTC	CASSDRDVYNEQFF	many	-	TRBV2	TRBJ2-1
TGTGCCAGCAGCCGTGGGACAGCCTACAATGAGCAGTTCTTC	CASSRGTAYNEQFF	many	TRBD1	TRBV7-2	TRBJ2-1
TGTGCCAGCAGTTTAGGGTGGACAGACGAGCAGTACTTC	CASSLGWTDEQYF	many	-	TRBV12-3/TRBV12-4	TRBJ2-7
TGTGCCAGCAGCTTCGGACAGGGAAGAGACACCATATATTTT	CASSFGQGRDTIYF	-	TRBD1	TRBV7-3	TRBJ1-3
TGTGCCAGCAGCCGCCTATCGCAGGGAGGGTGGTACGAGCAGTACTTC	CASSRLSQGGWYEQYF	-	TRBD2	TRBV5-5	TRBJ2-7
TGTGCCAGCAGCTTAGACCAGGGGGCTCGCACTGAAGCTTTCTTT	CASSLDQGARTEAFF	many	TRBD1	TRBV7-2	TRBJ1-1
TGTGCCAGCAGCCCCGGGACTAGCAAACGGAAGAGTGAGCAGTTCTTC	CASSPGTSKRKSEQFF	-	TRBD2	TRBV6-2/TRBV6-3	TRBJ2-1
TGCAGTGCTAGGCCCCCCGGTATGAACACTGAAGCTTTCTTT	CSARPPGMNTEAFF	few	-	TRBV20-1	TRBJ1-1
TGTGCCAGCACCTGGACAGGGGCTAATTCACCCCTCCACTTT	CASTWTGANSPLHF	-	TRBD1	TRBV12-3/TRBV12-4	TRBJ1-6
TGTGCCACCAGTTATTTGGATATTTCACAAGAGACCCAGTACTTC	CATSYLDISQETQYF	few	-	TRBV28	TRBJ2-5
TGTGCCAGCAGCCCACCCTCAGGAGAAACCCTTTACAATGAGCAGTTCTTC	CASSPPSGETLYNEQFF	few	-	TRBV14	TRBJ2-1